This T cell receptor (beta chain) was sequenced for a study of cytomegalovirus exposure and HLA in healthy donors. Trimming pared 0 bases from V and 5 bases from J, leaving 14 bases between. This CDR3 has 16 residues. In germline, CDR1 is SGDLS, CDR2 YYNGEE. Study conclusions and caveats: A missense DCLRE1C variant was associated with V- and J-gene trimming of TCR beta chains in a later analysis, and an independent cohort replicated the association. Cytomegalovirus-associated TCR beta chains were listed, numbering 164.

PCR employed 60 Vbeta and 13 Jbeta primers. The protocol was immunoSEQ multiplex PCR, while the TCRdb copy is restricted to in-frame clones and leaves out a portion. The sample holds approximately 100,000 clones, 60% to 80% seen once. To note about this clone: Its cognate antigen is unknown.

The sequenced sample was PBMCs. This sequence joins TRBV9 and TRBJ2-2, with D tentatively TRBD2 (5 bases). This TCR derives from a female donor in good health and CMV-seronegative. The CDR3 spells CASSVEVSGKTGELFF. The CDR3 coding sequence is TGTGCCAGCAGCGTAGAGGTTTCGGGAAAGACCGGGGAGCTGTTTTTT.